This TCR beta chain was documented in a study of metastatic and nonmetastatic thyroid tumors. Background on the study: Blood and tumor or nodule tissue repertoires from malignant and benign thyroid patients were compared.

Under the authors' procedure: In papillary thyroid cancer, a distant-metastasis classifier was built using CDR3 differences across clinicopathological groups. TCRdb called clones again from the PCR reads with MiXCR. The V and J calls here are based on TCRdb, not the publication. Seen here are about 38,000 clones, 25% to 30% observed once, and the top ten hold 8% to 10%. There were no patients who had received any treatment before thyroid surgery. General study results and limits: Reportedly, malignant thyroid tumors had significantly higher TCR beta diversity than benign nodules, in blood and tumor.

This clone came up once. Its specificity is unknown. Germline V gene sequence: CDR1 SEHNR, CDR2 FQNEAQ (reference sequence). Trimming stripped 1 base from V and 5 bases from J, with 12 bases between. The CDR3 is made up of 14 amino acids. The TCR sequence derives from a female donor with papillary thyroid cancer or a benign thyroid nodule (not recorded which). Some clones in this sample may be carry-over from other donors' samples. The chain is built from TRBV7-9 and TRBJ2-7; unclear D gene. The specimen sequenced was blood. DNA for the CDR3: TGTGCCAGCAGCTTAGGGGGTTACCTCAACGAGCAGTACTTC. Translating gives CASSLGGYLNEQYF.